Following are 21 T cell receptor beta chains from one sample sequenced in a study of blood T cell repertoires in COVID-19. The data were produced by immunoSEQ multiplex PCR, yet TCRdb's version contains in-frame clones alone and is incomplete. The sample contains hundreds of thousands of clones, around nine tenths of which appear only once. The specimen sequenced was PBMCs or T cells enriched from blood (not recorded which). Every receptor here comes from a woman aged 18-29 years who had recovered from COVID-19.

The chain carries TRBV7-9 and TRBJ1-4; weak D call: TRBD1 (5 bases). The CDR3 is 15 amino acids. CDR1 is SEHNR and CDR2 is FQNEAQ in the germline V gene (reference sequence). Trimming left V 1 base short and J 2 bases short, with 8 bases between. The CDR3 reads CASSLVRVTNEKLFF. CDR3 DNA: TGTGCCAGCAGCTTAGTCAGGGTGACTAATGAAAAACTGTTTTTT. Supplemented by reference TRBV7-9 and TRBJ1-4, the full variable domain reads DTGVSQNPRHKITKRGQNVTFRCDPISEHNRLYWYRQTLGQGPEFLTYFQNEAQLEKSRLLSDRFSAERPKGSFSTLEIQRTEQGDSAMYLCASSLVRVTNEKLFFGSGTQLSVL.

The chain has TRBV13 and TRBJ2-3, with a tentative D call TRBD2 (6 bases). Trimming pared 5 bases from V and 1 base from J, leaving 16 bases between. The CDR3 covers 16 residues. The germline V gene has CDR1 PRHDT and CDR2 FYEKMQ (reference sequence). CDR3 region: CASSPGLTGGTDTQYF. The CDR3 DNA sequence: TGTGCCAGCAGCCCGGGATTGACGGGGGGCACAGATACGCAGTATTTT.

This clone was seen only once. This chain connects TRBV19 to TRBJ1-1, with a weak D call TRBD1 (5 bases). This CDR3 is built from 14 residues. Germline-derived CDR1 and CDR2 are LNHDA and SQIVND (reference sequence). Trimming cost V 3 bases and J 11 bases, with 19 bases left between them. The CDR3 reads CASSISLRAGGAFF. The CDR3 nucleotides are TGTGCCAGTAGTATTAGCTTGAGGGCGGGGGGTGCTTTCTTT.

This chain connects TRBV19 to TRBJ1-1, with D perhaps TRBD1 (6 bases). This CDR3 contains 13 residues. Germline CDR1 reads LNHDA; CDR2 reads SQIVND (reference sequence). V was pared by 5 bases and J by 7 bases, with 14 bases between. The CDR3 is CASSVTGRVEAFF. The CDR3 coding sequence is TGTGCCAGTAGTGTTACAGGGAGGGTTGAAGCTTTCTTT.

The chain recombines TRBV5-5 with TRBJ1-2; perhaps TRBD1 as D (5 bases). Germline CDR1 and CDR2: SGHKS and YYEKEE (reference sequence). The V and J ends lost 0 bases and 2 bases respectively, with 14 bases between them. The CDR3 consists of 16 residues. This CDR3 is CASSLASGATNYGYTF. The CDR3 DNA sequence: TGTGCCAGCAGCTTGGCCAGCGGGGCTACCAACTATGGCTACACCTTC.

The chain recombines TRBV4-3 with TRBJ1-6; no clear D gene. V lost 1 base, J lost 6 bases, and 10 bases lay in between. Germline loops: CDR1 LGHNA, CDR2 YSLEER. The CDR3 runs 15 residues. The CDR3 DNA is TGCGCCAGCAGCCAAGCCCTGACGGGTAATTCACCCCTCCACTTT. Its protein is CASSQALTGNSPLHF.

This chain connects TRBV24-1 to TRBJ2-2; D possibly corresponds to TRBD1 (6 bases). From germline, CDR1 is KGHDR and CDR2 SFDVKD. The V end lost 1 base, the J end lost 1 base, and 18 bases lay between the germline ends. This CDR3 has 19 amino acids. This chain's CDR3 is CATSDFGGPKGQNTGELFF. CDR3 sequence (DNA): TGTGCCACCAGTGATTTTGGGGGACCGAAGGGACAGAACACCGGGGAGCTGTTTTTT.

V is TRBV5-6 and J is TRBJ1-2; D is undetermined. V was trimmed by 3 bases and J by 6 bases, leaving 12 bases between them. Germline CDR1 reads SGHDT; CDR2 reads YYEEEE. The CDR3 is 13 amino acids. As DNA, the CDR3 is TGTGCCAGCAGCTGGCTGTCGGGTAATGGCTACACCTTC. Translation: CASSWLSGNGYTF.

This chain joins TRBV19 and TRBJ1-5; no firm D call. This CDR3 has 13 amino acids. The ends were cut back, 5 bases at V and 6 bases at J, with 11 bases in the middle. Looked up from germline, CDR1 is LNHDA and CDR2 is SQIVND (reference sequence). The CDR3 DNA follows: TGTGCCAGTAGTCAAGGGAGTGGTCAGCCCCAGCATTTT. Its translation: CASSQGSGQPQHF.

This chain connects TRBV1 to TRBJ2-3; the D call TRBD2 from the table was never checked on the DNA. TRBV1 is a known pseudogene. There are 16 residues in the CDR3. CDR3 DNA sequence: TGCACCAGCAGCAATCGGACTAGCGGGGGGGGAGATACGCAGTATTTT. This translates into CTSSNRTSGGGDTQYF.

The V gene is TRBV12-3 or TRBV12-4, the J gene TRBJ1-5; D ambiguous. This CDR3 spans 13 amino acids. V was pared by 7 bases and J by 4 bases, with 11 bases between. This CDR3 reads CASTRVQNQPQHF. DNA of the CDR3: TGTGCCAGCACGAGGGTCCAAAATCAGCCCCAGCATTTT.

This chain links TRBV23-1 with TRBJ2-1; 9 bases fit TRBD1. TRBV23-1 belongs to the ORF category, with a function that is uncertain. The CDR3 covers 18 residues. The V segment lost 4 bases and the J segment 6 bases; nucleotides outside the gene matches: 16. The CDR3 nucleotides read TGCGCCAGCAGTCCCGATGAGACGGGACAGGGAGCCCCCAATGAGCAGTTCTTC. It encodes CASSPDETGQGAPNEQFF.

This chain links TRBV7-6 with TRBJ2-5; the D is unclear. Trimming left V 5 bases short and J 0 bases short, with 4 bases between. This CDR3 comprises 12 residues. Germline V gene sequence: CDR1 SGHVS, CDR2 FNYEAQ. The CDR3 sequence is CASSRDQETQYF. CDR3 coding DNA: TGTGCCAGCAGCCGAGACCAAGAGACCCAGTACTTC.

J is TRBJ1-2 and V is TRBV11-3; 12 positions agree with TRBD1. Germline V gene data show CDR1 as SGHNT and CDR2 as YENEEA. With 5 bases clipped from V and 6 bases from J, the junction kept 10 bases outside the gene matches. The CDR3 loop spans 16 amino acids. CDR3 bases: TGTGCCAGCAGCGAGGGGACAGGGGGCGTCTCCGATGGCTACACCTTC. Its protein is CASSEGTGGVSDGYTF.

This chain joins TRBV29-1 and TRBJ2-1; 8 bases are shared with TRBD2. Germline V gives CDR1 SQVTM, CDR2 ANQGSEA. The junction had 1 base not matched to a gene; V was cut back by 2 bases and J by 10 bases. This CDR3 is 11 amino acids long. The CDR3 is CSVERTSEQFF. CDR3 coding DNA: TGCAGCGTTGAAAGGACTAGCGAGCAGTTCTTC.

The genes are TRBV11-2 and TRBJ1-1; possible D gene TRBD1, 5 bases. With 6 bases removed from V and 0 bases from J, the gap between germline ends came to 20 bases. The germline CDR1 and CDR2 sequences are SGHAT and FQNNGV. The CDR3 is made up of 17 amino acids. CDR3 sequence (DNA): TGTGCCAGCAGGCCCTCTCCGGGACGGGGGATGAACACTGAAGCTTTCTTT. Protein product: CASRPSPGRGMNTEAFF.

In DNA, the CDR3 is TGTGCCAGCAGCTCAGGGGCCGCGGGCACAGATACGCAGTATTTT. Translating gives CASSSGAAGTDTQYF. The genes are TRBV5-4 and TRBJ2-3; D perhaps matches TRBD1 (6 bases). Per germline, CDR1 SGHNT and CDR2 YYREEE (reference sequence). The ends were cut back, 3 bases at V and 1 base at J, with 12 bases in the middle. The length of the CDR3 is 15 residues.

The V call is TRBV2, the J call TRBJ2-1; tentatively, D is TRBD2 (5 bases). The CDR3 extends over 13 amino acids. V lost 10 bases and J lost 0, with 10 bases in between. Germline values: CDR1 SNHLY, CDR2 FYNNEI. CDR3 DNA sequence: TGTGCCACCACTAGTCCCTCCTACAATGAGCAGTTCTTC. This sequence encodes CATTSPSYNEQFF.

The rearrangement links TRBV15 to TRBJ2-1; 8 bases agree with TRBD2. After removal of 8 bases from V and 2 bases from J, the junction contained 14 bases not matched to a gene. Germline V gives CDR1 LNHNV, CDR2 YYDKDF (reference sequence). The CDR3 covers 17 residues. CDR3 amino acids: CATHISGKGVPYNEQFF. Written as DNA, the CDR3 is TGTGCCACCCACATTAGCGGGAAAGGTGTCCCCTACAATGAGCAGTTCTTC.

The chain has TRBV11-3 and TRBJ2-7; 8 bases match TRBD1. Germline V gene data show CDR1 as SGHNT and CDR2 as YENEEA. The CDR3 spans 12 residues. V was pared by 6 bases and J by 6 bases, with 4 bases of the junction left unmatched. This CDR3 is CASSNDRGEQYF. The CDR3 nucleotides are TGTGCCAGCAGTAATGACAGGGGCGAGCAGTACTTC.

The chain employs TRBV3-1 (or the pseudogene TRBV3-2) and TRBJ1-6; D might be TRBD1 (5 bases). Trimming took 5 bases from V and 6 from J, leaving 20 bases between them. CDR1 is LGHDT, CDR2 YNNKEL, per germline (reference sequence). There are 17 residues in the CDR3. The CDR3 DNA follows: TGTGCCAGCAGCGAATTCACAGGCAGCGAATTTAATTCACCCCTCCACTTT. It specifies CASSEFTGSEFNSPLHF.